The clone carrying this T cell receptor beta chain was observed a few times. The antigen remains undetermined. The entry originates in a study of T-cell memory formation after mild COVID-19. Overall study context: TCR clusters mostly belonged to single donors.

The CDR3 is 14 residues long. V dropped 0 bases and J dropped 1 base, with 6 bases sitting between them. The germline V gene encodes CDR1 LGHNA and CDR2 YSLEER. The authors produced TCR alpha and TCR beta cDNA libraries with sample barcodes and UMIs by 5'RACE using constant-segment primers. TCRdb re-derived calls from the 5' RACE reads in MiXCR, one entry per CDR3 protein. The sample carries 110,000 or so distinct CDR3 sequences, 22% recorded once. Points from the study as a whole: Later expanders leaned CD4+, whereas clones that contracted between day 15 and 85 were balanced CD4/CD8. What remained unconfirmed was the SARS-CoV-2 specificity of second-wave clones peaking on day 37.

The receptor comes from a man aged 18 to 29 who had mild COVID-19 (a few samples of this study predate the infection). Cell type and time point are not known. The sequenced sample consisted of PBMCs or a T cell subset sorted from them (not recorded which). The chain recombines TRBV4-3 with TRBJ1-1; D is ambiguous. The CDR3 DNA follows: TGCGCCAGCAGCCAAGATAGCGAGAACACTGAAGCTTTCTTT. This sequence encodes CASSQDSENTEAFF.